Shown below are 31 T cell receptor beta chains from a single sample sequenced in a study of molecular identifiers for immune sequencing clone quantification. MiXCR was run by TCRdb on the PCR reads, yielding one entry per CDR3 protein. This table holds around 470,000 distinct CDR3 sequences, approximately 25% found once. Material: naive CD8+ T cells from blood, with Jurkat cell RNA spiked in. The subset denotes: FACS-sorted CD8+CD4-CCR7+CD45RA+ naive T cells. The origin of the receptors is a human donor in good health. Some libraries in this study had Jurkat cell RNA spiked in.

In the case of this clonotype: One end of the junction does not line up with germline, which may come from a read error. The chain recombines TRBV7-2 with TRBJ2-7; D is uncertain. The CDR3 is 11 residues long. Germline V gene lookup returns CDR1 SGHTA and CDR2 FQGNSA. This chain's CDR3 is CAGSPSYEQYF. CDR3 nucleotide sequence: TGTGCCGGCAGCCCTTCATACGAGCAGTACTTC.

This clonotype was seen only a few times. This chain connects TRBV6-7 to TRBJ2-1, with 11 bases matching TRBD2. TRBV6-7 is flagged as an ORF with uncertain function. Trimming removed 2 bases from V and 4 bases from J; junction bases left unmatched: 4. The CDR3 sequence is 16 residues long. CDR3 amino acids: CASSYPTSGKYNEQFF. In DNA form, the CDR3 reads TGTGCCAGCAGTTACCCGACTAGCGGGAAATACAATGAGCAGTTCTTC.

The genes are TRBV9 and TRBJ1-6, with 8 nucleotides matching TRBD1. CDR1 and CDR2 (germline): SGDLS, YYNGEE. With V trimmed by 3 bases and J by 10 bases, 6 bases remained unmatched. This CDR3 is built from 14 residues. The CDR3 DNA follows: TGTGCCAGCAGCGCCGACAGGGGTTACTCACCCCTCCACTTT. Residues: CASSADRGYSPLHF.

V gene TRBV9 combines with J gene TRBJ2-2; 7 bases are shared with TRBD1. The V segment lost 7 bases and the J segment 2 bases; nucleotides outside the gene matches: 14. The length of the CDR3 is 17 residues. Germline values: CDR1 SGDLS, CDR2 YYNGEE. Here the CDR3 DNA reads TGTGCCAGCCAAAACGCCCAAGGACAGGCTAACACCGGGGAGCTGTTTTTT. It encodes CASQNAQGQANTGELFF.

With respect to this clonotype: At one end the junction does not follow the germline gene, possibly because of a read error. The CDR3 coding sequence is TGTGCCAGCAGTGATCGGAACACTGCAGCTTTCTTT. This translates into CASSDRNTAAFF. This chain uses TRBV2 with TRBJ1-1; D gene unclear. There are 12 residues in the CDR3. Germline V lookup: CDR1 SNHLY, CDR2 FYNNEI.

The V gene is TRBV12-3 or TRBV12-4, the J gene TRBJ2-7; the match to TRBD1 covers 9 bases. The CDR3 totals 15 residues. Trimming at V came to 4 bases and at J to 5 bases, leaving 9 bases not matched to a gene. The CDR3 sequence is CASSSPDRGRNEQYF. CDR3 bases: TGTGCCAGCAGTTCCCCGGACAGGGGAAGAAACGAGCAGTACTTC.

This chain uses TRBV12-5 with TRBJ1-1; D remains ambiguous. The CDR3 is made up of 12 amino acids. CDR1 LGHNT and CDR2 FRNRAP come from the germline V gene. V gave up 8 bases and J gave up 0 bases, with 7 bases separating them. CDR3 loop: CASSVVNTEAFF. The CDR3 bases are TGTGCTAGTTCGGTGGTGAACACTGAAGCTTTCTTT.

This clonotype has a count of ten or more. The V call is TRBV29-1, the J call TRBJ2-2; D unresolved. The CDR3 extends over 14 amino acids. Germline V gives CDR1 SQVTM, CDR2 ANQGSEA. V lost 2 bases to trimming and J lost 3 bases, with 10 bases between them. CDR3 in DNA: TGCAGCGTTGAACCCGACACTTACACCGGGGAGCTGTTTTTT. It translates to CSVEPDTYTGELFF.

V gene TRBV20-1 combines with J gene TRBJ1-4; D uncertain. Germline-derived CDR1 and CDR2 are DFQATT and SNEGSKA (reference sequence). Trimming pared 4 bases from V and 14 bases from J, leaving 23 bases between. CDR3 length equals 14 residues. The CDR3 region has the DNA TGCAGTGCTAAACCCATAGGTTTGGGGAGATATCTGTTTTTT. This encodes CSAKPIGLGRYLFF.

Only a few counts were recorded for this clonotype. An end of the junction does not agree with germline; a read error may underlie this. This chain links TRBV29-1 with TRBJ2-1; 8 bases fit TRBD2. CDR3 length equals 13 residues. Germline lookup yields CDR1 SQVTM and CDR2 ANQGSEA. Here the CDR3 reads CSFEGGLDDEQFF. The CDR3 nucleotides are TGCAGCTTTGAGGGGGGACTAGACGATGAGCAGTTCTTC.

This sequence joins TRBV5-5 and TRBJ1-1, with D uncertain. The CDR3 has 14 amino acids. V was pared by 3 bases and J by 0 bases, with 9 bases between. Germline CDR1 reads SGHKS; CDR2 reads YYEKEE (reference sequence). This CDR3 reads CASSSPGMNTEAFF. In nucleotides, the CDR3 is TGTGCCAGCAGCTCCCCGGGGATGAACACTGAAGCTTTCTTT. The complete variable domain, with remaining parts taken from reference TRBV5-5 and TRBJ1-1, reads DAGVTQSPTHLIKTRGQQVTLRCSPISGHKSVSWYQQVLGQGPQFIFQYYEKEERGRGNFPDRFSARQFPNYSSELNVNALLLGDSALYLCASSSPGMNTEAFFGQGTRLTVV.

This clonotype was counted only a few times. The chain employs TRBV7-9 and TRBJ2-7, with D maybe TRBD1 (5 bases). Trimming stripped 3 bases from V and 2 bases from J, with 17 bases between. From germline, CDR1 is SEHNR and CDR2 FQNEAQ (reference sequence). The CDR3 runs to 16 residues. This chain's CDR3 is CASSFLRDRETYEQYF. CDR3 nucleotides: TGTGCCAGCAGCTTCCTCCGTGACAGAGAAACCTACGAGCAGTACTTC.

The sample holds a few counts of this clonotype. The chain couples TRBV6-5 to TRBJ2-2, with D tentatively TRBD1 or TRBD2 (5 bases each). Germline CDR1 is MNHEY and CDR2 is SVGAGI. V dropped 0 bases and J dropped 0 bases, with 14 bases sitting between them. The CDR3 has 18 residues. CDR3 sequence: CASSYSKGAGSNTGELFF. CDR3 sequence (DNA): TGTGCCAGCAGTTACTCAAAAGGGGCGGGCTCGAACACCGGGGAGCTGTTTTTT.

The chain has TRBV27 and TRBJ2-7; 7 bases agree with TRBD1. J lost 3 bases, V lost 5 bases, and 10 bases had no gene match. CDR3 length: 15 amino acids. CDR1 is MNHEY, CDR2 SMNVEV, per germline (reference sequence). The CDR3 DNA sequence: TGTGCCAGCAGTCCGACAGGGCCCCTGGGCTACGAGCAGTACTTC. It specifies CASSPTGPLGYEQYF.

This clonotype was counted only a few times. The chain couples TRBV7-6 to TRBJ2-7; D gene ambiguous. V lost 0 bases, J lost 0 bases, and 6 bases lay in between. CDR1 is SGHVS and CDR2 is FNYEAQ in the germline V gene. The CDR3 has 14 amino acids. The CDR3 loop reads CASSLAMPSYEQYF. CDR3 nucleotides: TGTGCCAGCAGCTTAGCCATGCCCTCCTACGAGCAGTACTTC.

The V call is TRBV19, the J call TRBJ2-7; possible D gene TRBD2, 5 bases. CDR1 is LNHDA and CDR2 is SQIVND in the germline V gene (reference sequence). V was trimmed by 6 bases and J by 5 bases, leaving 20 bases between them. The CDR3 consists of 15 residues. The CDR3 bases are TGTGCCAGTAGCCCTGGAACCGGAGGTATAAACGAGCAGTACTTC. It translates to CASSPGTGGINEQYF.

CDR3 loop: CASSQDSPAGNQPQHF. The CDR3 nucleotides are TGTGCCAGCAGCCAAGATTCCCCCGCCGGCAATCAGCCCCAGCATTTT. The genes are TRBV3-1 and TRBJ1-5; D unresolved. CDR1 is LGHDT and CDR2 is YNNKEL in the germline V gene (reference sequence). Trimming removed 0 bases at V and 2 bases at J, with 11 bases between. The CDR3 is made up of 16 amino acids.

The rearrangement joins TRBV27 to TRBJ2-3, with TRBD1 identical over 10 bases. CDR1 is MNHEY, CDR2 SMNVEV, per germline (reference sequence). The CDR3 length is 17 residues. J lost 2 bases, V lost 3 bases, and 8 bases had no gene match. The CDR3 DNA is TGTGCCAGCAGTTTCTCGGGACAGGGGACTTACACAGATACGCAGTATTTT. Amino acid sequence: CASSFSGQGTYTDTQYF.

This chain links TRBV7-9 with TRBJ2-2, with D possibly TRBD2 on 5 matching bases. The CDR3 runs to 15 residues. Germline-derived CDR1 and CDR2 are SEHNR and FQNEAQ (reference sequence). V was pared by 3 bases and J by 1 base, with 9 bases between. In DNA form, the CDR3 reads TGTGCCAGCAGCTTGCCGGCGGGGAACACCGGGGAGCTGTTTTTT. Translating it yields CASSLPAGNTGELFF.

The chain has TRBV23-1 and TRBJ2-2; TRBD2 agrees at 10 bases. TRBV23-1 is sorted into the ORF group, with uncertain function. The CDR3 has 16 amino acids. Trimming cost V 8 bases and J 4 bases; bases outside gene matches: 10. The CDR3 coding sequence is TGCGCCAGCGGGCCCCTAGCGGGGGAGACCACCGGGGAGCTGTTTTTT. Its translation is CASGPLAGETTGELFF.

The J gene is TRBJ1-3, the V gene TRBV9, with D possibly matching TRBD1 (5 bases). This CDR3 is 16 amino acids long. V was clipped by 1 base and J by 1 base, with 12 bases between them. Looked up from germline, CDR1 is SGDLS and CDR2 is YYNGEE. This CDR3 reads CASSVTGTVSGNTIYF. The DNA of the CDR3 is TGTGCCAGCAGCGTAACAGGTACCGTTTCTGGAAACACCATATATTTT.

This clonotype came up many times. V gene TRBV12-3 or TRBV12-4 combines with J gene TRBJ1-1; 8 nucleotides align to TRBD1. The CDR3 spans 13 residues. V was pared by 6 bases and J by 5 bases, with 5 bases of the junction left unmatched. The CDR3 sequence is CASRTGVTTEAFF. The CDR3, as DNA: TGTGCCAGCAGGACAGGGGTTACGACTGAAGCTTTCTTT.

This clonotype has only a few counts. The chain links TRBV7-9 to TRBJ2-1, with 11 bases that match TRBD2. The germline V gene encodes CDR1 SEHNR and CDR2 FQNEAQ (reference sequence). The CDR3 has 17 residues. After removal of 5 bases from V and 2 bases from J, the junction contained 8 bases not matched to a gene. The CDR3: CASSTIAGGSAYNEQFF. DNA of the CDR3: TGTGCCAGCAGCACGATAGCGGGAGGGAGTGCCTACAATGAGCAGTTCTTC. The variable domain in full, with the rest retrieved from reference TRBV7-9 and TRBJ2-1, is DTGVSQNPRHKITKRGQNVTFRCDPISEHNRLYWYRQTLGQGPEFLTYFQNEAQLEKSRLLSDRFSAERPKGSFSTLEIQRTEQGDSAMYLCASSTIAGGSAYNEQFFGPGTRLTVL.

This clonotype was counted many times. CDR3 in DNA: TGTGCCAGCAGTTCTCACCCGGGACCGCCGAAAGAAAAACTGTTTTTT. It encodes CASSSHPGPPKEKLFF. V and J are TRBV12-3 or TRBV12-4 and TRBJ1-4, with a tentative D call TRBD1 (5 bases). Trimming left V 4 bases short and J 8 bases short, with 20 bases between. The CDR3 covers 16 residues.

The V gene is TRBV4-3, the J gene TRBJ2-7, with 8 bases matching TRBD2. V shed 3 bases and J 4 bases; nucleotides not matched to a gene: 8. The CDR3 covers 15 residues. Germline loops: CDR1 LGHNA, CDR2 YSLEER. The CDR3 sequence is CASSHGRGGLYEQYF. The CDR3 DNA sequence: TGCGCCAGCAGCCACGGGCGCGGGGGGCTGTACGAGCAGTACTTC.

This clonotype was seen once. The rearrangement joins TRBV11-2 to TRBJ2-5; D tentatively reads TRBD1 or TRBD2 (5 bases each). Germline values: CDR1 SGHAT, CDR2 FQNNGV. With 4 bases removed from V and 9 bases from J, the gap between germline ends came to 18 bases. The CDR3 covers 14 residues. The CDR3 nucleotides are TGTGCCAGCAGCTCCATCCCCCGAGGGGAGCCCCAGTACTTC. This sequence encodes CASSSIPRGEPQYF.

The CDR3 protein is CSATASANSYNEQFF. As DNA, the CDR3 is TGCAGTGCTACGGCCAGCGCAAACTCCTACAATGAGCAGTTCTTC. This rearrangement joins TRBV20-1 to TRBJ2-1; D is uncertain. V lost 4 bases and J 0 bases, leaving 13 bases between the germline ends. This CDR3 spans 15 amino acids. Per the germline V gene, CDR1 is DFQATT and CDR2 is SNEGSKA (reference sequence).

In its sample, this clonotype was seen a few times. The rearrangement joins TRBV27 to TRBJ2-7; 10 bases match TRBD1. CDR1 is MNHEY, CDR2 SMNVEV, per germline (reference sequence). V lost 4 bases to trimming and J lost 5 bases; unmatched junction nucleotides: 5. CDR3 size: 14 residues. Here the CDR3 reads CASSWGQGSNEQYF. The CDR3 region has the DNA TGTGCCAGCAGTTGGGGACAGGGGTCCAACGAGCAGTACTTC.

This chain connects TRBV19 to TRBJ1-1; 7 nucleotides align to TRBD1. Per the germline V gene, CDR1 is LNHDA and CDR2 is SQIVND (reference sequence). The CDR3 length is 16 residues. The trim removed 3 bases at V and 5 bases at J, leaving 12 bases unmatched. The CDR3 is CASSITLTGEVTEAFF. DNA of the CDR3: TGTGCCAGTAGTATCACCCTTACAGGGGAAGTGACTGAAGCTTTCTTT.

This clonotype appeared many times. The genes are TRBV6-5 and TRBJ2-7; no clear D gene. Germline CDR1 MNHEY, CDR2 SVGAGI. CDR3 length: 16 amino acids. The germline V and J ends were trimmed by 3 bases and 3 bases, with 18 bases remaining between them. CDR3 protein: CASSYGSDWGFYEQYF. Written as DNA, the CDR3 is TGTGCCAGCAGTTATGGATCAGACTGGGGTTTCTACGAGCAGTACTTC.

To note about this clonotype: Germline and junction disagree at one end, which may indicate a read error. The rearrangement joins TRBV7-6 to TRBJ2-5, with a possible D match to TRBD2 (6 bases). This CDR3 has 16 residues. CDR1 is SGHVS and CDR2 is FNYEAQ in the germline V gene. The CDR3 coding sequence is TGTGCCAGCAGCCCTAGCGCCTCTGGGGGAGGAGAGCCCCAGTACTTC. Translating it yields CASSPSASGGGEPQYF.